Below are 3 T cell receptor beta chains sequenced from a single sample in a study of blood T cells in healthy people across ages. A second PCR of 7 to 11 cycles used a sample-barcoded 5' primer and a J-beta primer mix. TCRdb re-derived calls from the 5' RACE reads in MiXCR, one entry per CDR3 protein. Seen here are approximately 600,000 distinct CDR3 sequences, approximately 59% observed once, and the top ten hold 30% to 40%. The sample taken for sequencing was blood. The receptors stem from a man aged 55 to 70 in good health.

The chain couples TRBV7-9 to TRBJ2-7; possible D gene TRBD2, 6 bases. The CDR3 loop spans 16 amino acids. Trimming took 4 bases from V and 4 from J, leaving 20 bases between them. The V gene's germline CDR1 is SEHNR and CDR2 FQNEAQ (reference sequence). CDR3: CASSSPKGLAVYEQYF. The CDR3 nucleotides are TGTGCCAGCAGCTCCCCGAAAGGTTTAGCGGTGTACGAGCAGTACTTC.

V and J are TRBV28 and TRBJ1-2, with D possibly being TRBD1 (5 bases). The V and J ends lost 11 bases and 4 bases respectively, with 20 bases between them. This CDR3 comprises 14 residues. Germline lookup yields CDR1 MDHEN and CDR2 SYDVKM. The CDR3, as DNA: TGTGCCGCCGCTGGGGGAGGGCGCGGCTATGGCTACACCTTC. It yields the protein CAAAGGGRGYGYTF.

The genes are TRBV12-3 or TRBV12-4 and TRBJ2-5, with 12 bases lining up with TRBD2. The CDR3 totals 14 residues. The junction had 5 bases not matched to a gene; V was cut back by 9 bases and J by 3 bases. CDR3 coding DNA: TGTGCCAGTAAAACTAGCGGGGGGAAAGAGACCCAGTACTTC. Protein: CASKTSGGKETQYF.